A selection of T cell receptor beta chains follows, all from one sample in a study of shared clonotypes between healthy human individuals. Sequencing was performed with immunoSEQ multiplex PCR; in TCRdb, only in-frame clones are kept and a portion is missing. Among 450,000 to 550,000 clones listed, 79% were seen once. The specimen was PBMCs. The receptors were gathered from a woman between 35 and 50 years old in good health. Some clones in this sample may be carry-over from other donors' samples. The CDR3 runs from the conserved cysteine through the conserved F or W. The D gene is left open where the match is weak. Clone sizes are given selectively: once, few, many, or a class where the clone is expanded.

j_call: TRBJ2-7
d_call: TRBD1
cdr3_length: 14
clone_size: NA
v_call: TRBV5-1
cdr3_nt: TGCGCCAGCAGCCCCGGGACAGGGGTCTACGAGCAGTACTTC
cdr3_aa: CASSPGTGVYEQYF

j_call: TRBJ2-1
d_call: NA
cdr3_length: 13
clone_size: NA
v_call: TRBV15
cdr3_nt: TGTGCCACCAGCAGATTAAAGGAGGGCGAGCAGTTCTTC
cdr3_aa: CATSRLKEGEQFF

j_call: TRBJ2-1
d_call: TRBD2
cdr3_length: 15
clone_size: few
v_call: TRBV6-4
cdr3_nt: TGTGCCAGCAGTGAAAGGGCTAGCGGTTACAATGAGCAGTTCTTC
cdr3_aa: CASSERASGYNEQFF

j_call: TRBJ1-1
d_call: NA
cdr3_length: 16
clone_size: NA
v_call: TRBV28
cdr3_nt: TGTGCCAGCAATCCGGCCCCAGGACAGAAGAACACTGAAGCTTTCTTT
cdr3_aa: CASNPAPGQKNTEAFF

j_call: TRBJ1-5
d_call: NA
cdr3_length: 15
clone_size: NA
v_call: TRBV19
cdr3_nt: TGTGCCAGTATCTCTAACGGGTTGGGGATCCAGCCCCAGCATTTT
cdr3_aa: CASISNGLGIQPQHF

j_call: TRBJ2-5
d_call: TRBD2
cdr3_length: 15
clone_size: NA
v_call: TRBV6-4
cdr3_nt: TGTGCCAGCAGCCCGGGGGGGGGACCTCAAGAGACCCAGTACTTC
cdr3_aa: CASSPGGGPQETQYF

j_call: TRBJ2-1
d_call: NA
cdr3_length: 15
clone_size: NA
v_call: TRBV5-1
cdr3_nt: TGCGCCAGCAGCTTTAGCGGAGCCTCCGGCGGTGAGCAGTTCTTC
cdr3_aa: CASSFSGASGGEQFF

j_call: TRBJ2-1
d_call: TRBD1
cdr3_length: 13
clone_size: NA
v_call: TRBV2
cdr3_nt: TGTGCCAGTAGGACAGGGCTCTACAATGAGCAGTTCTTC
cdr3_aa: CASRTGLYNEQFF

j_call: TRBJ2-1
d_call: TRBD2
cdr3_length: 15
clone_size: NA
v_call: TRBV13
cdr3_nt: TGTGCCAGCAGCTTAGATGGGACTAACTACAATGAGCAGTTCTTC
cdr3_aa: CASSLDGTNYNEQFF

j_call: TRBJ2-3
d_call: TRBD2
cdr3_length: 14
clone_size: NA
v_call: TRBV29-1
cdr3_nt: TGCAGCGTTAGGACTAGCGGGAATTCGGATACGCAGTATTTT
cdr3_aa: CSVRTSGNSDTQYF

j_call: TRBJ2-7
d_call: NA
cdr3_length: 11
clone_size: few
v_call: TRBV28
cdr3_nt: TGTGCCACCCAAGCCCGCTACGAGCAGTACTTC
cdr3_aa: CATQARYEQYF

j_call: TRBJ2-3
d_call: NA
cdr3_length: 15
clone_size: NA
v_call: TRBV27
cdr3_nt: TGTGCCAGCAGTAGCAACAGGGTTCGCGCAGATACGCAGTATTTT
cdr3_aa: CASSSNRVRADTQYF

j_call: TRBJ2-1
d_call: NA
cdr3_length: 17
clone_size: NA
v_call: TRBV12-5
cdr3_nt: TGTGCTAGTGGTTTGGTACTCAGCGGAGGGACCTACAATGAGCAGTTCTTC
cdr3_aa: CASGLVLSGGTYNEQFF

j_call: TRBJ2-7
d_call: NA
cdr3_length: 13
clone_size: few
v_call: TRBV30
cdr3_nt: TGTGCCTGGAGTGATGGTTCGAACTACGAGCAGTACTTC
cdr3_aa: CAWSDGSNYEQYF

j_call: TRBJ2-2
d_call: TRBD2
cdr3_length: 18
clone_size: NA
v_call: TRBV19
cdr3_nt: TGTGCCAGTAGTAAGACTAGCGGGAGGGCCTCGAACACCGGGGAGCTGTTTTTT
cdr3_aa: CASSKTSGRASNTGELFF

j_call: TRBJ2-2
d_call: NA
cdr3_length: 14
clone_size: NA
v_call: TRBV5-1
cdr3_nt: TGCGCCAGCAGCCCAGGACTGAACACCGGGGAGCTGTTTTTT
cdr3_aa: CASSPGLNTGELFF

j_call: TRBJ1-2
d_call: NA
cdr3_length: 13
clone_size: many
v_call: TRBV19
cdr3_nt: TGTGCCAGTAGGGCGGTCGGCACCTATGGCTACACCTTC
cdr3_aa: CASRAVGTYGYTF

j_call: TRBJ2-3
d_call: NA
cdr3_length: 13
clone_size: NA
v_call: TRBV7-3
cdr3_nt: TGTGCCAGCAGTTGGAGCGGAACAGATACGCAGTATTTT
cdr3_aa: CASSWSGTDTQYF

j_call: TRBJ2-7
d_call: NA
cdr3_length: 14
clone_size: once
v_call: TRBV21-1
cdr3_nt: TGTGCCAGCAGCAAAGACAGGGGGTCCCACGAGCAGTACTTC
cdr3_aa: CASSKDRGSHEQYF

j_call: TRBJ2-3
d_call: NA
cdr3_length: 11
clone_size: few
v_call: TRBV20-1
cdr3_nt: TGCAGTGCTGGCGTTGCCGTAGGGCAGTATTTT
cdr3_aa: CSAGVAVGQYF

j_call: TRBJ2-7
d_call: NA
cdr3_length: 14
clone_size: NA
v_call: TRBV9
cdr3_nt: TGTGCCAGCAGCCCCGAGTTGTGGGGATACGAGCAGTACTTC
cdr3_aa: CASSPELWGYEQYF

j_call: TRBJ2-1
d_call: TRBD2
cdr3_length: 16
clone_size: NA
v_call: TRBV7-3
cdr3_nt: TGTGCCAGCAGCTTAACGTGGCTAGCGGGGTACAATGAGCAGTTCTTC
cdr3_aa: CASSLTWLAGYNEQFF

j_call: TRBJ2-7
d_call: TRBD1
cdr3_length: 16
clone_size: once
v_call: TRBV7-8
cdr3_nt: TGTGCCAGCAGCACAACAGGGGTATCGCGCTCCTACGAGCAGTACTTC
cdr3_aa: CASSTTGVSRSYEQYF

j_call: TRBJ2-3
d_call: NA
cdr3_length: 14
clone_size: NA
v_call: TRBV5-6
cdr3_nt: TGTGCCAGCAGCTTCTCGGGGGCATGGGATACGCAGTATTTT
cdr3_aa: CASSFSGAWDTQYF

j_call: TRBJ1-4
d_call: NA
cdr3_length: 16
clone_size: NA
v_call: TRBV7-2
cdr3_nt: TGTGCCAGCAGCTTAGAAGGGGGAAGAGGAAATGAAAAACTGTTTTTT
cdr3_aa: CASSLEGGRGNEKLFF

j_call: TRBJ1-3
d_call: NA
cdr3_length: 16
clone_size: NA
v_call: TRBV18
cdr3_nt: TGTGCCAGCTCACCGAACCAGGGCCACGCTGGAAACACCATATATTTT
cdr3_aa: CASSPNQGHAGNTIYF

j_call: TRBJ2-3
d_call: TRBD2
cdr3_length: 20
clone_size: NA
v_call: TRBV18
cdr3_nt: TGTGCCAGCTCACCCGCCCCCCGGACTAGCGGGAGGGCCATGGCAGATACGCAGTATTTT
cdr3_aa: CASSPAPRTSGRAMADTQYF

j_call: TRBJ2-2
d_call: TRBD2
cdr3_length: 16
clone_size: few
v_call: TRBV7-7
cdr3_nt: TGTGCTAGCAGCCAAGGGACTAGCGGCTTCACCGGGGAGCTGTTTTTT
cdr3_aa: CASSQGTSGFTGELFF

j_call: TRBJ1-3
d_call: NA
cdr3_length: 14
clone_size: NA
v_call: TRBV25-1
cdr3_nt: TGTGCCAGCGAGACCCGACAGCAGGGAAACACCATATATTTT
cdr3_aa: CASETRQQGNTIYF

j_call: TRBJ2-1
d_call: NA
cdr3_length: 16
clone_size: NA
v_call: TRBV7-9
cdr3_nt: TGTGCCAGCAGCTGGGGGGAGGTCAGGGGAAGCGGTGAGCAGTTCTTC
cdr3_aa: CASSWGEVRGSGEQFF

j_call: TRBJ2-1
d_call: NA
cdr3_length: 15
clone_size: NA
v_call: TRBV27
cdr3_nt: TGTGCCAGCAGTTCCTCGGGGAGCTCCTACAATGAGCAGTTCTTC
cdr3_aa: CASSSSGSSYNEQFF

j_call: TRBJ1-6
d_call: TRBD1
cdr3_length: 14
clone_size: NA
v_call: TRBV28
cdr3_nt: TGTGCCAGCAGTAAGGGACAGGGGAATTCACCCCTCCACTTT
cdr3_aa: CASSKGQGNSPLHF

j_call: TRBJ1-1
d_call: NA
cdr3_length: 15
clone_size: NA
v_call: TRBV14
cdr3_nt: TGTGCCAGCAGCCAAGTGAGGTTGAGGGACACTGAAGCTTTCTTT
cdr3_aa: CASSQVRLRDTEAFF

j_call: TRBJ2-7
d_call: TRBD2
cdr3_length: 13
clone_size: NA
v_call: TRBV29-1
cdr3_nt: TGCAGCGCCGGTAGCGGGAGCTCCTACGAGCAGTACTTC
cdr3_aa: CSAGSGSSYEQYF